This T cell receptor (beta chain) was obtained from a study of CD8+ T cells in alopecia areata. Study at large: Treatment with tofacitinib (6 to 18 months) was followed by 6 months off drug.

Germline V CDR1 and CDR2: GTSNPN, SVGIG (reference sequence). The CDR3 is made up of 13 amino acids. Trimming left V 3 bases short and J 3 bases short, with 9 bases between. Following RNA extraction, reverse transcription yielded cDNA that acted as the sequencing template. Some clones are missing from TCRdb's copy, which holds only in-frame ones; the method was immunoSEQ multiplex PCR. This sample has 130,000 to 150,000 clones, with approximately 50% found just once. This rearrangement joins TRBV30 to TRBJ2-1, with D perhaps TRBD1 (6 bases). The source is a human donor with alopecia areata. This specimen consisted of CD4+ T cells sorted from blood, obtained at week 0. CDR3 sequence reads: CAWREDSYNEQFF. In DNA, the CDR3 is TGTGCCTGGAGAGAGGACAGCTACAATGAGCAGTTCTTC.